This TCR beta chain was obtained from a study of Graves' ophthalmopathy and Graves' hyperthyroidism. TCR beta CDR3 amplification used RNA transcripts. HTBI-primed RT-PCR formed the first round, and a multiplex PCR formed the second. TCRdb re-called the multiplex PCR reads through MiXCR, storing one row per CDR3 protein. The repertoire holds tens of thousands of distinct CDR3 sequences, under 55% seen once, with roughly 4.3% in the top ten. Germline CDR1 and CDR2: SEHNR and FQNEAQ (reference sequence). The CDR3 runs to 13 residues. V shed 7 bases and J shed 3 bases, with 10 bases lying between them. The specimen sequenced was peripheral blood. This sequence originates from an adult woman with Graves' ophthalmopathy. V gene TRBV7-9 combines with J gene TRBJ2-1; D unclear. CDR3 sequence (DNA): TGTGCCAGCAACACCCCTAGCTACAATGAGCAGTTCTTC. Protein: CASNTPSYNEQFF.